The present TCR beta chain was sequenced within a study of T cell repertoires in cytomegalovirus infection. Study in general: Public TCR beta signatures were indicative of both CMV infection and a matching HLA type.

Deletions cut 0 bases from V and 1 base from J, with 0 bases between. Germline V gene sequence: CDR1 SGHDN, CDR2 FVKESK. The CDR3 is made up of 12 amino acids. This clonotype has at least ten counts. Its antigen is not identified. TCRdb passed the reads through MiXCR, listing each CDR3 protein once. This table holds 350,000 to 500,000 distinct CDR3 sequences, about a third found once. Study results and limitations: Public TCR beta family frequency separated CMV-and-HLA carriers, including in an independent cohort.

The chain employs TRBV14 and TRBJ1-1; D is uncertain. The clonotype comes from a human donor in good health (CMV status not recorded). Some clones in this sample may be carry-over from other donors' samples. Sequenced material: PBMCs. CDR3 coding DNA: TGTGCCAGCAGCCAAGAGAACACTGAAGCTTTCTTT. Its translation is CASSQENTEAFF. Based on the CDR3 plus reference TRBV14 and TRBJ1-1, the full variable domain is EAGVTQFPSHSVIEKGQTVTLRCDPISGHDNLYWYRRVMGKEIKFLLHFVKESKQDESGMPNNRFLAERTGGTYSTLKVQPAELEDSGVYFCASSQENTEAFFGQGTRLTVV.